This entry describes one T cell receptor beta chain. This sample is part of a study of control samples from healthy donors and cancer patients. Some clones are missing from TCRdb's copy, which holds only in-frame ones; the method was immunoSEQ multiplex PCR. The table lists about 120,000 clones, about 94% of them singletons, with 3.5% to 4% in the top ten. Material for sequencing was blood. The sequence came from a man aged 30 to 45 in good health.

CDR3 sequence reads: CASSEGFRNTIYF. CDR3 bases: TGTGCCAGCAGCGAGGGGTTCCGAAACACCATATATTTT. The chain is built from TRBV7-2 and TRBJ1-3; a possible D gene is TRBD1 (5 bases). V was pared by 5 bases and J by 5 bases, with 10 bases between. The germline CDR1 and CDR2 sequences are SGHTA and FQGNSA. The CDR3 runs 13 residues.